This TCR beta chain was sequenced in a study of blood T cell repertoires in COVID-19. Authors' data handling: Reference gene primer amplification gave nucleated cell count estimates. TCRdb keeps only in-frame clones here, not all; method: immunoSEQ multiplex PCR. The DNA was the basis for D and trimming; V, J and clone size are from that table. This sample has 90,000 to 130,000 clones, with about 75% found just once. The CDR3 contains 18 residues. Germline trimming cut 0 bases from V and 4 bases from J; bases unmatched to any gene: 8. CDR1 is MNHEY and CDR2 is SMNVEV in the germline V gene (reference sequence).

V and J are TRBV27 and TRBJ1-4, with TRBD1 matching 10 bases. This clonotype originated in a woman aged 80 or over with active or convalescent COVID-19. Sequencing was carried out using peripheral blood. CDR3 in DNA: TGTGCCAGCAGTTTATCTGGACAGGGGGTAATAAGTAATGAAAAACTGTTTTTT. This sequence encodes CASSLSGQGVISNEKLFF. Using reference TRBV27 and TRBJ1-4 for the parts outside the CDR3, the full variable domain is EAQVTQNPRYLITVTGKKLTVTCSQNMNHEYMSWYRQDPGLGLRQIYYSMNVEVTDKGDVPEGYKVSRKEKRNFPLILESPSPNQTSLYFCASSLSGQGVISNEKLFFGSGTQLSVL.